Shown below are 6 T cell receptor beta chains from a single sample sequenced in a study of blood T cell repertoires in COVID-19. Here immunoSEQ multiplex PCR was the method, and the copy in TCRdb shows in-frame clones only, minus some. The sample lists approximately 99,000 clones; 79% were seen once. Sequenced: peripheral blood. These receptors all come from a woman older than 75 with active or convalescent COVID-19.

This clone was recorded only once. The rearrangement links TRBV5-1 to TRBJ1-1; D ambiguous. This CDR3 region has 14 residues. Germline V lookup: CDR1 SGHRS, CDR2 YFSETQ. V was shortened by 2 bases and J by 3 bases, with 11 bases between the two germline ends. CDR3 protein: CASSLNGRDTEAFF. The CDR3 region has the DNA TGCGCCAGCAGCTTAAATGGGAGGGACACTGAAGCTTTCTTT.

The chain recombines TRBV5-1 with TRBJ2-1, with 14 bases that match TRBD2. This CDR3 has 16 amino acids. The junction had 5 bases not matched to a gene; V was cut back by 4 bases and J by 5 bases. Germline V CDR1 and CDR2: SGHRS, YFSETQ. CDR3 DNA sequence: TGCGCCAGCAGCGGCGGGACTAGCGGGAGCCACAATGAGCAGTTCTTC. Translation gives CASSGGTSGSHNEQFF.

The V gene is TRBV18, the J gene TRBJ2-1; D gene ambiguous. Germline V lookup: CDR1 KGHSH, CDR2 LQKENI. This CDR3 spans 13 amino acids. Trimming took 3 bases from V and 3 from J, leaving 6 bases between them. CDR3 residues: CASSPTYYNEQFF. The CDR3 DNA follows: TGTGCCAGCTCACCGACATACTACAATGAGCAGTTCTTC.

J is TRBJ2-1 and V is TRBV5-6; 16 bases line up with TRBD2. The CDR3 runs 18 residues. Germline lookup yields CDR1 SGHDT and CDR2 YYEEEE. The ends lost 3 bases at V and 0 bases at J; junction bases unmatched: 3. CDR3 loop: CASSSGTSGRASYNEQFF. The CDR3 nucleotides are TGTGCCAGCAGCTCCGGGACTAGCGGGAGGGCCTCCTACAATGAGCAGTTCTTC.

Details on this clone: Mismatch with germline at one junction end may stem from a read error. The V and J genes are TRBV7-9 and TRBJ2-1, with D perhaps matching TRBD2 (5 bases). This CDR3 comprises 13 residues. Germline V gives CDR1 SEHNR, CDR2 FQNEAQ (reference sequence). The CDR3 sequence: CASSSDSHNEQFF. In nucleotides, the CDR3 is TGTGCCAGCAGCTCGGACTCCCACAATGAGCAGTTCTTC.

The genes are TRBV2 and TRBJ1-2; the match to TRBD1 covers 12 bases. J was trimmed by 4 bases and V by 3 bases; bases with no gene match: 6. Germline loops: CDR1 SNHLY, CDR2 FYNNEI. This CDR3 spans 16 amino acids. CDR3 DNA: TGTGCCAGCAGTGAGGGACAGGGGGCTTTGGGCTATGGCTACACCTTC. Amino acids: CASSEGQGALGYGYTF. The variable domain in full, with the rest retrieved from reference TRBV2 and TRBJ1-2, is EPEVTQTPSHQVTQMGQEVILRCVPISNHLYFYWYRQILGQKVEFLVSFYNNEISEKSEIFDDQFSVERPDGSNFTLKIRSTKLEDSAMYFCASSEGQGALGYGYTFGSGTRLTVV.